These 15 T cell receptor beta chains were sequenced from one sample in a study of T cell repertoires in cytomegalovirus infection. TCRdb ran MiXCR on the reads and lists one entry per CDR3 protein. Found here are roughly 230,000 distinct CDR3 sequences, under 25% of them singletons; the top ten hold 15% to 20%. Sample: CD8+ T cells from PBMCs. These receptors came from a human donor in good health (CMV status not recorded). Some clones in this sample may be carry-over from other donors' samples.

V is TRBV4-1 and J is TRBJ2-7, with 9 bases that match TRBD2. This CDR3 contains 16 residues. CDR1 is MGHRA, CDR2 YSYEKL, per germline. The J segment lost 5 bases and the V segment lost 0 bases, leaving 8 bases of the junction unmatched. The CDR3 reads CASSQDQPSSGDEQYF. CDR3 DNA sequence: TGCGCCAGCAGCCAAGATCAACCATCTAGCGGGGACGAGCAGTACTTC.

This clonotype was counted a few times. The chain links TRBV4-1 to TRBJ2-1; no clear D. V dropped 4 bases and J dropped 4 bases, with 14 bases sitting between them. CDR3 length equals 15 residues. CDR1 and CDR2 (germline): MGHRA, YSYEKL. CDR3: CASSLDPGLYNEQFF. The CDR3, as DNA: TGCGCCAGCAGCCTCGACCCAGGCCTGTACAATGAGCAGTTCTTC.

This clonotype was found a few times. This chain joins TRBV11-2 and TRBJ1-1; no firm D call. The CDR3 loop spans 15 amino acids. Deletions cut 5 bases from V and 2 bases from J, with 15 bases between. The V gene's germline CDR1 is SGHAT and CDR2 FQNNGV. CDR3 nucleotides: TGTGCCAGCAGCCTGGCGTGGCAAATTAACACTGAAGCTTTCTTT. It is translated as CASSLAWQINTEAFF. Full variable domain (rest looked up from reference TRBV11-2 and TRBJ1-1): EAGVAQSPRYKIIEKRQSVAFWCNPISGHATLYWYQQILGQGPKLLIQFQNNGVVDDSQLPKDRFSAERLKGVDSTLKIQPAKLEDSAVYLCASSLAWQINTEAFFGQGTRLTVV.

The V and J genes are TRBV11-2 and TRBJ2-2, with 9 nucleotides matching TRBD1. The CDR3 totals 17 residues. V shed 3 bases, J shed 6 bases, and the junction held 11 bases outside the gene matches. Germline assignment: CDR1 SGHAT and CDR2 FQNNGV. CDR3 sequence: CASSFSIGQGFPGELFF. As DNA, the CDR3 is TGTGCCAGCAGCTTTAGCATTGGACAGGGGTTTCCCGGGGAGCTGTTTTTT. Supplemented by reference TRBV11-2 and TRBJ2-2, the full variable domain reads EAGVAQSPRYKIIEKRQSVAFWCNPISGHATLYWYQQILGQGPKLLIQFQNNGVVDDSQLPKDRFSAERLKGVDSTLKIQPAKLEDSAVYLCASSFSIGQGFPGELFFGEGSRLTVL.

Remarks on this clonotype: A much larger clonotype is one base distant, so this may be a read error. Here the CDR3 DNA reads TGTGCCAGCAGATACGCCAGGCAAGAGACCCAGTACTTC. Residues: CASRYARQETQYF. The rearrangement uses TRBV6-5 and TRBJ2-5, with D unclear. Germline assignment: CDR1 MNHEY and CDR2 SVGAGI. The ends were cut back, 6 bases at V and 2 bases at J, with 10 bases in the middle. The CDR3 loop spans 13 amino acids.

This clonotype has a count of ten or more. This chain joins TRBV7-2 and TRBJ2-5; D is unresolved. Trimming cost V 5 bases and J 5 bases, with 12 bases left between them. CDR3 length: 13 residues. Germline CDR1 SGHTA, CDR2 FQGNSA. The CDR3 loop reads CASSITPVETQYF. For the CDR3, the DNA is TGTGCCAGCAGCATAACCCCTGTTGAGACCCAGTACTTC.

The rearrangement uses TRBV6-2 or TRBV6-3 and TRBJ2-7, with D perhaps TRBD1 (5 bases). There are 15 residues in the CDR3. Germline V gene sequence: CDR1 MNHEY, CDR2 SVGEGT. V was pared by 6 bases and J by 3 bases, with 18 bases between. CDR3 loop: CASSATGFSGYEQYF. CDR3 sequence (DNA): TGTGCCAGCAGCGCAACAGGATTCTCTGGCTACGAGCAGTACTTC.

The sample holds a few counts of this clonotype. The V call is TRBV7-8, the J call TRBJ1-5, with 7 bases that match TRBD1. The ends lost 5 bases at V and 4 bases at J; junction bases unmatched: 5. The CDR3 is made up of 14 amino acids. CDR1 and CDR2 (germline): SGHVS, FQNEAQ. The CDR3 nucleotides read TGTGCCAGCAGCCTCGACAGGGTTAATCAGCCCCAGCATTTT. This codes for CASSLDRVNQPQHF.

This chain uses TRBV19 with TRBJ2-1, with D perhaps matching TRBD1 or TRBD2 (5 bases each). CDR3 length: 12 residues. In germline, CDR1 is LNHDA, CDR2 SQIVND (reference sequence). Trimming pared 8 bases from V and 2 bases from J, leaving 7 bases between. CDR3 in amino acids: CASGGPYNEQFF. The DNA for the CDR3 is TGTGCCAGTGGGGGACCCTACAATGAGCAGTTCTTC.

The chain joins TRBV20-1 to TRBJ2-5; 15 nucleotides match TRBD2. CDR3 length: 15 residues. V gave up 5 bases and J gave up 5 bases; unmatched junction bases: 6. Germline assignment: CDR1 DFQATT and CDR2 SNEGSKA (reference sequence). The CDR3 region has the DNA TGCAGTGCTTGGACTAGCGGGGGGGCCGGGGAGACCCAGTACTTC. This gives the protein CSAWTSGGAGETQYF.

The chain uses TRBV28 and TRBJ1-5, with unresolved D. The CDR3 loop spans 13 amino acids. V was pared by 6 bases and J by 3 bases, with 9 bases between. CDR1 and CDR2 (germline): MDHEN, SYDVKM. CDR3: CASRGSLNQPQHF. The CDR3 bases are TGTGCCAGCAGGGGGTCACTCAATCAGCCCCAGCATTTT. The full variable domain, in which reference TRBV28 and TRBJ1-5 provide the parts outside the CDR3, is DVKVTQSSRYLVKRTGEKVFLECVQDMDHENMFWYRQDPGLGLRLIYFSYDVKMKEKGDIPEGYSVSREKKERFSLILESASTNQTSMYLCASRGSLNQPQHFGDGTRLSIL.

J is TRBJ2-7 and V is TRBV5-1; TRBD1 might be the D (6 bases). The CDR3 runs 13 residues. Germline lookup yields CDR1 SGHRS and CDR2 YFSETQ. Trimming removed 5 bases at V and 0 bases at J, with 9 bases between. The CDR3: CASRQDSSYEQYF. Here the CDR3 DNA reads TGCGCCAGCAGACAGGACAGCTCCTACGAGCAGTACTTC.

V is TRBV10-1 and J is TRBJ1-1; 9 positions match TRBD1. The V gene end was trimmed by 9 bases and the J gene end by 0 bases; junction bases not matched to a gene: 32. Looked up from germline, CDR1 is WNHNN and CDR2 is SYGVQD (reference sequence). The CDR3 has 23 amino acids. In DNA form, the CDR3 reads TGCGCCAGAACGGGGGATCCTAGAGACGACCTTTCCGGGACAGGGAGTGTGAACACTGAAGCTTTCTTT. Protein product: CARTGDPRDDLSGTGSVNTEAFF.

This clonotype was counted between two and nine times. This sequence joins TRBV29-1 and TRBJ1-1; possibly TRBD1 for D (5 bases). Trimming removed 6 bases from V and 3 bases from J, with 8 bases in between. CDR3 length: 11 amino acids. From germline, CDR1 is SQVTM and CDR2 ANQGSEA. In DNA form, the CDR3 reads TGCAGCGTGCGAGGGGACACTGAAGCTTTCTTT. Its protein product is CSVRGDTEAFF. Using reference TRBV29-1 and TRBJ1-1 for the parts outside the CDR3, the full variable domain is SAVISQKPSRDICQRGTSLTIQCQVDSQVTMMFWYRQQPGQSLTLIATANQGSEATYESGFVIDKFPISRPNLTFSTLTVSNMSPEDSSIYLCSVRGDTEAFFGQGTRLTVV.

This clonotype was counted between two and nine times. The CDR3 bases are TGTGCCAGCAGCACATTGGGTGTATTCGATGAGCAGTTCTTC. As protein: CASSTLGVFDEQFF. The chain uses TRBV7-9 and TRBJ2-1, with no clear D. The germline V gene encodes CDR1 SEHNR and CDR2 FQNEAQ (reference sequence). The CDR3 spans 14 residues. The ends were cut back, 5 bases at V and 8 bases at J, with 16 bases in the middle.